One sample yielded the 9 T cell receptor beta chains listed below, sequenced in a study of T cells in Graves' hyperthyroidism and ophthalmopathy. Using RNA transcripts as the source, TCR beta CDR3 regions were amplified. Using the HTBI primer set, a first-round RT-PCR was run on the TCR CDR3. TCRdb re-called the multiplex PCR reads with MiXCR, one entry per CDR3 protein. The sample has about 410,000 distinct CDR3 sequences; roughly 14% are singletons. The sequenced sample was blood. These receptors were obtained from a woman under 40 with Graves' ophthalmopathy.

This clonotype was observed at least ten times. The chain employs TRBV20-1 and TRBJ1-6; D unresolved. This CDR3 is 16 amino acids long. From germline, CDR1 is DFQATT and CDR2 SNEGSKA (reference sequence). With 5 bases removed from V and 0 bases from J, the gap between germline ends came to 14 bases. The CDR3 nucleotides are TGCAGTGCTCCTAAGGATCTCAGCTCCTATAATTCACCCCTCCACTTT. Amino acids: CSAPKDLSSYNSPLHF.

The J gene is TRBJ1-6, the V gene TRBV5-1; the D is unclear. V dropped 2 bases and J dropped 0 bases, with 9 bases sitting between them. Germline V lookup: CDR1 SGHRS, CDR2 YFSETQ. This CDR3 has 16 residues. Written as DNA, the CDR3 is TGCGCCAGCAGCTTTGGAGGAAGCTCCTATAATTCACCCCTCCACTTT. Its protein product is CASSFGGSSYNSPLHF.

This clonotype was observed at least ten times. The rearrangement links TRBV6-1 to TRBJ1-1; no clear D. The CDR3 runs 16 residues. V lost 2 bases and J 0 bases, leaving 13 bases between the germline ends. Germline V lookup: CDR1 MNHNS, CDR2 SASEGT. CDR3 region: CASSEFLANLNTEAFF. In DNA form, the CDR3 reads TGTGCCAGCAGTGAATTTCTTGCTAACCTGAACACTGAAGCTTTCTTT.

In this sample, this clonotype turned up many times. This chain uses TRBV28 with TRBJ1-6; D is unclear. CDR1 is MDHEN, CDR2 SYDVKM, per germline. The CDR3 sequence is 14 residues long. V lost 2 bases and J 3 bases, leaving 5 bases between the germline ends. CDR3 residues: CASSLRLYNSPLHF. CDR3 bases: TGTGCCAGCAGTTTACGTCTCTATAATTCACCCCTCCACTTT.

The CDR3 DNA is TGTGCCACCAGCAGAGTTAACGCGGGGGGACCCGGGGAGCTGTTTTTT. Its protein is CATSRVNAGGPGELFF. The gene calls are TRBV15 and TRBJ2-2; 8 bases are shared with TRBD2. V gave up 1 base and J gave up 6 bases; unmatched junction bases: 7. This CDR3 is built from 16 residues. Per the germline V gene, CDR1 is LNHNV and CDR2 is YYDKDF (reference sequence).

This clonotype was observed at least ten times. The V gene is TRBV11-1, the J gene TRBJ2-6; 10 nucleotides agree with TRBD2. The junction had 6 bases not matched to a gene; V was cut back by 4 bases and J by 0 bases. The length of the CDR3 is 18 residues. CDR1 is SGHAT, CDR2 FQDESV, per germline (reference sequence). The CDR3 loop reads CASSSGLAKSSGANVLTF. CDR3 coding DNA: TGTGCCAGCAGCTCGGGACTAGCGAAGAGCTCTGGGGCCAACGTCCTGACTTTC.

There are many counts of this clonotype. The V gene is TRBV2, the J gene TRBJ2-5; 10 bases are shared with TRBD2. The trim removed 5 bases at V and 5 bases at J, leaving 5 bases unmatched. Germline lookup yields CDR1 SNHLY and CDR2 FYNNEI. The CDR3 consists of 14 residues. The CDR3 nucleotides are TGTGCCAGCAGTCTAGCGGGGGAACGGGAGACCCAGTACTTC. Translated: CASSLAGERETQYF.

This clonotype was recorded many times. The J gene is TRBJ2-3, the V gene TRBV5-1; D assignment may be TRBD1 or TRBD2 (5 bases each). Germline lookup yields CDR1 SGHRS and CDR2 YFSETQ. V shed 4 bases and J shed 3 bases, with 9 bases lying between them. The CDR3 has 13 residues. Written as DNA, the CDR3 is TGCGCCAGCAGCACAGAGGGGACAGATACGCAGTATTTT. It translates to CASSTEGTDTQYF. Full variable domain (missing parts from reference TRBV5-1 and TRBJ2-3): KAGVTQTPRYLIKTRGQQVTLSCSPISGHRSVSWYQQTPGQGLQFLFEYFSETQRNKGNFPGRFSGRQFSNSRSEMNVSTLELGDSALYLCASSTEGTDTQYFGPGTRLTVL.

This clonotype occurred a few times. The rearrangement joins TRBV6-1 to TRBJ2-7; 9 positions agree with TRBD1. V trimming: 4 bases; J trimming: 3 bases; junction bases outside the gene matches: 4. Germline V CDR1 and CDR2: MNHNS, SASEGT. This CDR3 is 14 amino acids long. The DNA for the CDR3 is TGTGCCAGCAGTGTTGGGACAGGGTTCTACGAGCAGTACTTC. It encodes CASSVGTGFYEQYF.